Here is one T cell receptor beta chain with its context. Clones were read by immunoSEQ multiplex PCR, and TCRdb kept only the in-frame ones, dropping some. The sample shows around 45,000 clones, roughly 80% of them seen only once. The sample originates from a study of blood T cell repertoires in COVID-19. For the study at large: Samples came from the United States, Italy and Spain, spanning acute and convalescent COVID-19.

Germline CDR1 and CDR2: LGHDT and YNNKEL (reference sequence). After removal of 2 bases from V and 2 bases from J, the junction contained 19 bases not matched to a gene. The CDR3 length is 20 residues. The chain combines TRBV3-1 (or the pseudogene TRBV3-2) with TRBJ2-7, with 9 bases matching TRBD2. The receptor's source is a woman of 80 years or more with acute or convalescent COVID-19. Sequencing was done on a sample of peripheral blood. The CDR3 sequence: CASSQSGGRGMTGTTYEQYF. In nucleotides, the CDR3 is TGTGCCAGCAGCCAAAGCGGGGGGCGTGGGATGACCGGGACAACCTACGAGCAGTACTTC.